The following is a T cell receptor beta chain sequence with its context. Original handling: Reference gene primers were amplified, and this amplification served to estimate nucleated cell counts. Profiling relied on immunoSEQ multiplex PCR, and the TCRdb table lists in-frame clones only, not all of them. V and J calls plus clone size are reproduced from that table; the DNA served to infer D and trimming. The table lists roughly 140,000 clones, 80% to 90% of them singletons. The data are from a study of blood T cell repertoires in COVID-19. Overall study: Specimens from acute and convalescent COVID-19 originated in the United States, Italy and Spain. T cells, B-cell-depleted T cells, or PBMCs supplied cDNA or gDNA.

The CDR3 has 16 residues. The J segment lost 2 bases and the V segment lost 1 base, leaving 3 bases of the junction unmatched. The germline V gene encodes CDR1 LGHDT and CDR2 YNNKEL (reference sequence). Sequencing input: peripheral blood. The receptor's source is a woman aged 35 to 49 with acute or convalescent COVID-19. V gene TRBV3-1 (or the pseudogene TRBV3-2) combines with J gene TRBJ1-5; 9 bases map to TRBD1. DNA of the CDR3: TGTGCCAGCAGCCAAGCGGGACAGGGCGGCAATCAGCCCCAGCATTTT. Translated: CASSQAGQGGNQPQHF.